This entry describes one T cell receptor (beta chain). The junction does not match germline at one end; this may be a read error. Sequencing used immunoSEQ multiplex PCR; TCRdb keeps in-frame clones, though not all of them. The sample comprises more than 900,000 clones, around 82% of which are singletons, and 0.55% to 0.7% rests with the top ten. The data belong to a study of shared clonotypes between healthy human individuals. The CDR3 is made up of 13 amino acids. Germline CDR1 and CDR2: LGHNA and YSLEER. Each of the donors was a healthy adult who was HIV-negative and had not had a recent acute infection or vaccination. The donors were all Caucasian adults (living in Nashville, Tennessee). A CD45RA+ naive subset and a CD45RA-negative memory subset were split from CD4+ cells.

The V and J genes are TRBV4-3 and TRBJ1-2; tentative D call: TRBD1 (5 bases). What was sequenced was memory CD4+ T cells from PBMCs. Subset reported: CD45RA-negative fraction. This sequence was found in a man aged 18 to 29 in good health. Some clones in this sample may be carry-over from other donors' samples. DNA of the CDR3: TGCGCCAGCAGCCAAGATAGGACAACATTCCCCATCTTC. This encodes CASSQDRTTFPIF.